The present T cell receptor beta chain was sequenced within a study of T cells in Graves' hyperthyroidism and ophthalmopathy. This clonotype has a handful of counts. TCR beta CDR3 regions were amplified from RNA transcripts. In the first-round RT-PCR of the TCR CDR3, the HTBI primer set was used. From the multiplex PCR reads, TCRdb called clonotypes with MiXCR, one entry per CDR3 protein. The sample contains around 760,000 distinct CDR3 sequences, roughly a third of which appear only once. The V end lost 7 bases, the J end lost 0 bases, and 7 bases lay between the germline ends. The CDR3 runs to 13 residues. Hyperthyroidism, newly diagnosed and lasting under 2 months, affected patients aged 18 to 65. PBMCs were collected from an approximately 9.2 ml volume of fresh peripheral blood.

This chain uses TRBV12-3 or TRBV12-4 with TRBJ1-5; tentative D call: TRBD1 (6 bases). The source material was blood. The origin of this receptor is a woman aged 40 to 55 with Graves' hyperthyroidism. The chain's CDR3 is CASTTGSNQPQHF. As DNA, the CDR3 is TGTGCCAGCACGACAGGTAGCAATCAGCCCCAGCATTTT.